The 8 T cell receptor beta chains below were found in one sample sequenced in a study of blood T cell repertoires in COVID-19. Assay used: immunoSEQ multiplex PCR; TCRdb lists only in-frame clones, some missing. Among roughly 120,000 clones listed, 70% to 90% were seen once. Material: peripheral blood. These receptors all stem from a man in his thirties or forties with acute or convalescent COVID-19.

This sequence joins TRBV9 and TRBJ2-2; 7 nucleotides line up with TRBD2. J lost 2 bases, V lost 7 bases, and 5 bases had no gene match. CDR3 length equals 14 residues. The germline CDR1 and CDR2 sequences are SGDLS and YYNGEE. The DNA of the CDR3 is TGTGCCAGCGGAAGACTAGCTAACACCGGGGAGCTGTTTTTT. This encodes CASGRLANTGELFF.

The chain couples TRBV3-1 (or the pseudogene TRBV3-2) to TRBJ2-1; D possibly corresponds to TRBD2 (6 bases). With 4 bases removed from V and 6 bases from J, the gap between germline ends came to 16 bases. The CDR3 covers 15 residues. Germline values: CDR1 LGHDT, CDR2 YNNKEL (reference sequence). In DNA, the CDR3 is TGTGCCAGCAGCCCCCCAGCGGGTCCCCTCAATGAGCAGTTCTTC. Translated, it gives CASSPPAGPLNEQFF.

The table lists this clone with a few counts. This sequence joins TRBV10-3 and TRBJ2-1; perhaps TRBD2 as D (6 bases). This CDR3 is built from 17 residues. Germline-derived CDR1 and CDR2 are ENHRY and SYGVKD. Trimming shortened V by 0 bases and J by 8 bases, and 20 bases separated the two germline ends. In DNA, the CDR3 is TGTGCCATCAGTGAGTCGAGGTATTTAGCGACGGGGGATGAGCAGTTCTTC. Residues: CAISESRYLATGDEQFF.

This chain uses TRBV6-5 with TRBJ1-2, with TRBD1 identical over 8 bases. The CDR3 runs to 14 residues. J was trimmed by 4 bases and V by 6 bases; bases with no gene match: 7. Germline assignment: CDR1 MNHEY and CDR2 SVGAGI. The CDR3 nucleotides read TGTGCCAGCAGACCGACAGGGGTCCCCTATGGCTACACCTTC. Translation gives CASRPTGVPYGYTF.

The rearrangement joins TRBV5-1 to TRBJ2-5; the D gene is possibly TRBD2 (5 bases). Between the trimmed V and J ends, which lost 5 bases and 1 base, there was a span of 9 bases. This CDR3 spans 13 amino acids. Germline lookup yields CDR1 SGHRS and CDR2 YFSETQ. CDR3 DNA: TGCGCCAGCAGTAGGGAGAGCCAAGAGACCCAGTACTTC. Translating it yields CASSRESQETQYF. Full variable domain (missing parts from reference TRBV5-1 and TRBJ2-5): KAGVTQTPRYLIKTRGQQVTLSCSPISGHRSVSWYQQTPGQGLQFLFEYFSETQRNKGNFPGRFSGRQFSNSRSEMNVSTLELGDSALYLCASSRESQETQYFGPGTRLLVL.

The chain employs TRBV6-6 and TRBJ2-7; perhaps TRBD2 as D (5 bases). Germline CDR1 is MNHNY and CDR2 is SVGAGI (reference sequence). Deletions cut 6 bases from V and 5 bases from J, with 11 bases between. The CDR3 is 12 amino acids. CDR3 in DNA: TGTGCCAGCAGCCCAACTAGTAACGAGCAGTACGTC. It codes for CASSPTSNEQYV.

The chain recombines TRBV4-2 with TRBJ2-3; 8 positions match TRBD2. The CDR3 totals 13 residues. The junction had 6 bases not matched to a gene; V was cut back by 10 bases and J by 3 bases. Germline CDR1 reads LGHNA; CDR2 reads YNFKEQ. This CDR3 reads CATRAGGTDTQYF. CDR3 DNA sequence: TGTGCCACACGGGCGGGGGGTACAGATACGCAGTATTTT.

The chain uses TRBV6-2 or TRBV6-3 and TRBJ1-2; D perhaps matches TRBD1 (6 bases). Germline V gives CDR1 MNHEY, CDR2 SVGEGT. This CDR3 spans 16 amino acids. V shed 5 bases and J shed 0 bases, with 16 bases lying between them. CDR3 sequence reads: CASSPPTGSSNYGYTF. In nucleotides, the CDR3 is TGTGCCAGCAGTCCCCCTACAGGGTCGTCTAACTATGGCTACACCTTC.